This T cell receptor beta chain stems from a study of cytomegalovirus exposure and HLA in healthy donors. Trimming removed 4 bases from V and 5 bases from J, with 21 bases in between. The CDR3 length is 16 residues. Germline values: CDR1 SGHNT, CDR2 YYREEE (reference sequence). PCR involved 60 Vbeta and 13 Jbeta primers. Produced via immunoSEQ multiplex PCR; TCRdb's table is partial and in-frame only. The sample consists of 150,000 to 200,000 clones, around 84% of them appearing once. This receptor was obtained from a man aged 18 to 29 in good health and CMV-seronegative. The chain combines TRBV5-4 with TRBJ2-5, with D possibly being TRBD2 (6 bases). The specimen was PBMCs. The CDR3 DNA reads TGTGCCAGCAGCGATAGGGAAACCGCCCGGGGGGAGACCCAGTACTTC. It codes for CASSDRETARGETQYF. Variable domain in full (rest from reference TRBV5-4 and TRBJ2-5): ETGVTQSPTHLIKTRGQQVTLRCSSQSGHNTVSWYQQALGQGPQFIFQYYREEENGRGNFPPRFSGLQFPNYSSELNVNALELDDSALYLCASSDRETARGETQYFGPGTRLLVL.